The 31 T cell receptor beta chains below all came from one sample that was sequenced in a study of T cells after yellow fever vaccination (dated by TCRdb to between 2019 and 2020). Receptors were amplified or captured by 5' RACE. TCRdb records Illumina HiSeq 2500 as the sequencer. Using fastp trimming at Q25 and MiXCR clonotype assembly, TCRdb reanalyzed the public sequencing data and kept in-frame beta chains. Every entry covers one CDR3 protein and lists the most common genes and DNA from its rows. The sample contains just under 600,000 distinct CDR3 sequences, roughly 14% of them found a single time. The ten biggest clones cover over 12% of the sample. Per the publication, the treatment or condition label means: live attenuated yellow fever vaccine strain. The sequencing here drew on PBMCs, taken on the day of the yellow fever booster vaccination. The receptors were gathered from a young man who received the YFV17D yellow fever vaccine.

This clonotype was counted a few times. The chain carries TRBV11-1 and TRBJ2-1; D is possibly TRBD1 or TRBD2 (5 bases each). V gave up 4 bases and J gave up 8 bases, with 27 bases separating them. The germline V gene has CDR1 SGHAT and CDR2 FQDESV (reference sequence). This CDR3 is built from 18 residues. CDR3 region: CASSSLGDGSPASYEQFF. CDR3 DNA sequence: TGTGCCAGCAGCTCTTTGGGGGATGGGTCCCCGGCATCGTATGAGCAGTTCTTC.

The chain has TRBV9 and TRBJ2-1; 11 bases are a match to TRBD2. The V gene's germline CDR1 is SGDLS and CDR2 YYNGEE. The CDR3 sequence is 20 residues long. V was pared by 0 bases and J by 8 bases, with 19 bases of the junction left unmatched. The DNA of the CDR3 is TGTGCCAGCAGCGTAGTTCAGGGGGGAGGGCTAGCGGGAGGACGGGATGAGCAGTTCTTC. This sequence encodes CASSVVQGGGLAGGRDEQFF.

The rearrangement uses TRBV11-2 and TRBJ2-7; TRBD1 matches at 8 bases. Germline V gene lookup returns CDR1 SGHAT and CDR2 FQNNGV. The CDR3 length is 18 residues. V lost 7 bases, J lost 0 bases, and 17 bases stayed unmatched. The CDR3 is CASTAKGRGLVYSYEQYF. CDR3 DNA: TGTGCCAGCACCGCGAAAGGCAGGGGGCTTGTCTACTCCTACGAGCAGTACTTC.

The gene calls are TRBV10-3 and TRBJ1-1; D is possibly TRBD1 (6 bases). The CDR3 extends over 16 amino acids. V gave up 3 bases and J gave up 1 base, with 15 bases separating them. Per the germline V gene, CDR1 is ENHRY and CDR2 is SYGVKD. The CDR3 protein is CAISEGSGERNTEAFF. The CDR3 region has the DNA TGTGCCATCAGTGAAGGCTCAGGGGAACGGAACACTGAAGCTTTCTTT.

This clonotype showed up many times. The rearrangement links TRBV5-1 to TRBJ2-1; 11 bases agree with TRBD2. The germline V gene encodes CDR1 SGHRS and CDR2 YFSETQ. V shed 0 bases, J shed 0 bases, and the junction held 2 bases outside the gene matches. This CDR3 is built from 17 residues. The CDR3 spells CASSLAGTSGSYNEQFF. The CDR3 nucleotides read TGCGCCAGCAGCTTGGCCGGGACTAGCGGCTCCTACAATGAGCAGTTCTTC.

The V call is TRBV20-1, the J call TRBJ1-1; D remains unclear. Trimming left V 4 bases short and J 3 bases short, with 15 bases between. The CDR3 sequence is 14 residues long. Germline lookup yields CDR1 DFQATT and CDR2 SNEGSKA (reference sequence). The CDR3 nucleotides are TGCAGTGCTAAGGCGGTGAAAGGGTACACTGAAGCTTTCTTT. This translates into CSAKAVKGYTEAFF.

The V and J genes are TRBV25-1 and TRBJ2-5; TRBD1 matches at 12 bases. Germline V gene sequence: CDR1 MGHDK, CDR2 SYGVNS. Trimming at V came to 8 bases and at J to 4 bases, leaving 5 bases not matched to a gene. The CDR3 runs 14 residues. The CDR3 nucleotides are TGTGCCAGCGGGGGGACAGGGGGCCGAGAGACCCAGTACTTC. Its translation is CASGGTGGRETQYF.

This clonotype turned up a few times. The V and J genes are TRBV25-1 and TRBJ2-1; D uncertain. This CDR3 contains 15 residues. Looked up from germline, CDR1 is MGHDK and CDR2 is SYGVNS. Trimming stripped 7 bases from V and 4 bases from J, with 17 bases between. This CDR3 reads CASTPDRAGYNEQFF. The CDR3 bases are TGTGCCAGCACGCCTGACCGAGCAGGATACAATGAGCAGTTCTTC.

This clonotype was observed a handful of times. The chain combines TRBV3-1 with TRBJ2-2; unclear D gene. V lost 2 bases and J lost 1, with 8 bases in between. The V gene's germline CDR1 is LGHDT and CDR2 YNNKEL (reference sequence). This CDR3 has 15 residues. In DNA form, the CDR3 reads TGTGCCAGCAGCCAAAATACGGGGAACACCGGGGAGCTGTTTTTT. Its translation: CASSQNTGNTGELFF.

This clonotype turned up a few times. CDR3 nucleotide sequence: TGTGCCAGCAGCTTCCGAAGGGGACAAAACTACGAGCAGTACTTC. Its protein is CASSFRRGQNYEQYF. The chain carries TRBV7-2 and TRBJ2-7, with D possibly TRBD1 on 6 matching bases. The V gene's germline CDR1 is SGHTA and CDR2 FQGNSA. The CDR3 extends over 15 amino acids. V lost 3 bases, J lost 3 bases, and 15 bases lay in between.

This chain's CDR3 is CASSRAGAGNTEAFF. In nucleotides, the CDR3 is TGCGCCAGCAGCAGGGCGGGGGCAGGGAACACTGAAGCTTTCTTT. The chain employs TRBV5-1 and TRBJ1-1, with D possibly matching TRBD1 (6 bases). This CDR3 is 15 amino acids long. The germline V and J ends were trimmed by 4 bases and 1 base, with 14 bases remaining between them. The germline V gene encodes CDR1 SGHRS and CDR2 YFSETQ.

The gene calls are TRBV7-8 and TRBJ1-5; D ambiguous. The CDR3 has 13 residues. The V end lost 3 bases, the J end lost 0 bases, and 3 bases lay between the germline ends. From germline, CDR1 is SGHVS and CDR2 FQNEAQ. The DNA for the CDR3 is TGTGCCAGCAGCTTGATTAGCAATCAGCCCCAGCATTTT. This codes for CASSLISNQPQHF.

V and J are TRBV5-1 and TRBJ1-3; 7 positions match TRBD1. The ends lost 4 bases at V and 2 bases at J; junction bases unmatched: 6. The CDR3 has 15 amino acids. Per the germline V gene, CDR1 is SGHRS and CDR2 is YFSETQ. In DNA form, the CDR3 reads TGCGCCAGCAGCCCCGGACAGGTGGCTGGAAACACCATATATTTT. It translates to CASSPGQVAGNTIYF. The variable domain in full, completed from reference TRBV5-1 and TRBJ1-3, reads KAGVTQTPRYLIKTRGQQVTLSCSPISGHRSVSWYQQTPGQGLQFLFEYFSETQRNKGNFPGRFSGRQFSNSRSEMNVSTLELGDSALYLCASSPGQVAGNTIYFGEGSWLTVV.

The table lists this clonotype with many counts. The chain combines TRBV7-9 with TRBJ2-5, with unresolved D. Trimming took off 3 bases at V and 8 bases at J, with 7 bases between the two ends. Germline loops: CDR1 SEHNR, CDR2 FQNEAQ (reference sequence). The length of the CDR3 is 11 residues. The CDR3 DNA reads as TGTGCCAGCAGCTTCCTTGGAACCCAGTACTTC. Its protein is CASSFLGTQYF.

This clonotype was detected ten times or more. CDR3 amino acids: CASSLASGDTGELFF. CDR3 bases: TGTGCCAGCAGCTTAGCTAGCGGGGACACCGGGGAGCTGTTTTTT. J is TRBJ2-2 and V is TRBV7-9, with 8 positions matching TRBD2. In germline, CDR1 is SEHNR, CDR2 FQNEAQ (reference sequence). The trim removed 0 bases at V and 3 bases at J, leaving 0 bases unmatched. This CDR3 is 15 amino acids long.

CDR3 region: CASSPWVPCEQYF. Written as DNA, the CDR3 is TGTGCCAGCAGCCCCTGGGTCCCCTGCGAGCAGTACTTC. The V gene is TRBV25-1, the J gene TRBJ2-7; D call uncertain. The V end was cut by 6 bases, the J end by 6 bases, with 15 bases between. The CDR3 has 13 residues. CDR1 MGHDK and CDR2 SYGVNS come from the germline V gene.

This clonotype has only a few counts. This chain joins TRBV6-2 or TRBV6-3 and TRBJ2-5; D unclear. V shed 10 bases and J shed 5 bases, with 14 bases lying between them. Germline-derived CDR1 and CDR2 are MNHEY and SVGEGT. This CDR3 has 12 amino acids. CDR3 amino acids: CAIRRSGETQYF. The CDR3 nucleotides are TGTGCCATCCGAAGATCCGGGGAGACCCAGTACTTC.

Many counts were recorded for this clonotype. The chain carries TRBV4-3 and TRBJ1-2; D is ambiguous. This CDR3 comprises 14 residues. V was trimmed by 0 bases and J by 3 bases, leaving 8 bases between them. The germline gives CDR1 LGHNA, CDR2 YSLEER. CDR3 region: CASSQDPAYYGYTF. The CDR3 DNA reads TGCGCCAGCAGCCAAGATCCCGCGTACTATGGCTACACCTTC.

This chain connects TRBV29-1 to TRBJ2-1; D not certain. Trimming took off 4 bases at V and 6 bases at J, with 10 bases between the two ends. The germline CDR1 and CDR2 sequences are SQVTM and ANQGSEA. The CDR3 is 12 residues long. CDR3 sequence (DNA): TGCAGCGTTGTCTACTCAGGCAATGAGCAGTTCTTC. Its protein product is CSVVYSGNEQFF.

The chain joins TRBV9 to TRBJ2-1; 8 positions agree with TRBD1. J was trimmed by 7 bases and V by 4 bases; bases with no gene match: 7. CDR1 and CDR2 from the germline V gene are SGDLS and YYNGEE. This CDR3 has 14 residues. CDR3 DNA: TGTGCCAGCAGCCAAACAGGGGGTGGGAATGAGCAGTTCTTC. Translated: CASSQTGGGNEQFF.

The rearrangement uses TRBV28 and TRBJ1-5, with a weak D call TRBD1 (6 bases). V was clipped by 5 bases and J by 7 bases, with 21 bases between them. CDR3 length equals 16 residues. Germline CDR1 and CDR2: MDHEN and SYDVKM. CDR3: CASSRPSGAVGQPQHF. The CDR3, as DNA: TGTGCCAGCAGTCGACCGTCAGGGGCTGTGGGGCAGCCCCAGCATTTT.

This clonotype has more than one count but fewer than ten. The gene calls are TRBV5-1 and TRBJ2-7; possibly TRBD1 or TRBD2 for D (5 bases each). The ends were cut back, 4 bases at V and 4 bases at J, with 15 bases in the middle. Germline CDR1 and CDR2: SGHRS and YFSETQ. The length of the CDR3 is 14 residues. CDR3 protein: CASSGRDGRYEQYF. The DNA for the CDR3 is TGCGCCAGCAGCGGCCGGGACGGACGGTACGAGCAGTACTTC.

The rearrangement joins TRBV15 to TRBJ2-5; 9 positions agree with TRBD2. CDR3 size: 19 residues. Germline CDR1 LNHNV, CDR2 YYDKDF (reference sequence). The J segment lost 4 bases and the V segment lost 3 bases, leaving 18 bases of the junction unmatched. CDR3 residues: CATSRMTIIAGADLETQYF. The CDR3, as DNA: TGTGCCACCAGCAGGATGACCATTATAGCGGGAGCGGATCTAGAGACCCAGTACTTC.

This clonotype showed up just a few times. CDR3 amino acids: CASSPGDSYNEQFF. CDR3 sequence (DNA): TGCGCCAGCAGCCCGGGGGACAGTTACAATGAGCAGTTCTTC. The chain employs TRBV5-1 and TRBJ2-1; the D gene is possibly TRBD1 (7 bases). The CDR3 sequence is 14 residues long. In germline, CDR1 is SGHRS, CDR2 YFSETQ. V lost 4 bases and J 4 bases, leaving 12 bases between the germline ends.

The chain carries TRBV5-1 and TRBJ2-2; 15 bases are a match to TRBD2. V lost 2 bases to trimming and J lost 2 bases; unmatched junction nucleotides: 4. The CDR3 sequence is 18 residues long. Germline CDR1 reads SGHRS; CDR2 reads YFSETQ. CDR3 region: CASSFGLAGGTNTGELFF. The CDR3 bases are TGCGCCAGCAGCTTCGGACTAGCGGGAGGGACAAACACCGGGGAGCTGTTTTTT.

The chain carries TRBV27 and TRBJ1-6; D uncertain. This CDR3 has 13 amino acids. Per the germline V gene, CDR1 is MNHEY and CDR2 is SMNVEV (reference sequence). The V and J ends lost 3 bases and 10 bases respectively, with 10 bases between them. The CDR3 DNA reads TGTGCCAGCAGTTTCGGTTTGGGCTCACCCCTCCACTTT. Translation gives CASSFGLGSPLHF.

The CDR3 protein is CASSPTRQGAGETQYF. CDR3 in DNA: TGCGCCAGCAGCCCGACCCGACAGGGGGCGGGGGAGACCCAGTACTTC. This chain connects TRBV5-1 to TRBJ2-5; 10 nucleotides agree with TRBD1. Germline V gene sequence: CDR1 SGHRS, CDR2 YFSETQ. V dropped 4 bases and J dropped 5; count of bases not matched to a gene: 11. This CDR3 contains 16 residues.

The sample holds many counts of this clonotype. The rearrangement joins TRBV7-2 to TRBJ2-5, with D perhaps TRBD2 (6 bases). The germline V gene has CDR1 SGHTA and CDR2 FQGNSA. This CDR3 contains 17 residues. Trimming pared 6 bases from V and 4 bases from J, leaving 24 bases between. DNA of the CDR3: TGTGCCAGCAGAGATTCTGTCGGGAGTTTCACCAGAGAGACCCAGTACTTC. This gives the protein CASRDSVGSFTRETQYF.

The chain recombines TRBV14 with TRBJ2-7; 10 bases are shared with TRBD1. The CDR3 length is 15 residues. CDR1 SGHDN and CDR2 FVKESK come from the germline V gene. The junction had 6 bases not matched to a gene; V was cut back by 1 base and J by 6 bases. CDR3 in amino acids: CASSQVDRGLPEQYF. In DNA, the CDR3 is TGTGCCAGCAGCCAAGTAGACAGGGGGCTGCCCGAGCAGTACTTC.

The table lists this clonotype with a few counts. The CDR3 DNA reads as TGCAGTGCATCAGGGTGGAACACTGAAGCTTTCTTT. It codes for CSASGWNTEAFF. The chain combines TRBV20-1 with TRBJ1-1, with a tentative D call TRBD1 (5 bases). CDR3 length: 12 amino acids. Germline values: CDR1 DFQATT, CDR2 SNEGSKA (reference sequence). Trimming shortened V by 6 bases and J by 1 base, and 9 bases separated the two germline ends.

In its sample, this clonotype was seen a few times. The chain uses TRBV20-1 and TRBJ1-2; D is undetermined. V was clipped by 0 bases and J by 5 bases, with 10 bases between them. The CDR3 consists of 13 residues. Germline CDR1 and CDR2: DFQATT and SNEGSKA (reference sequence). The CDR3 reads CSARDPRNYGYTF. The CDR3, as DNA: TGCAGTGCTAGAGATCCCAGGAATTATGGCTACACCTTC.